This T cell receptor beta chain is drawn from a study of naive and memory T cell subsets. The beta constant-region primer was an equimolar mix of two oligonucleotides covering TRBC1 and TRBC2. Nested alpha and beta constant-region primers with the SP2 primer drove four PCR rounds on ligated cDNA. One entry per CDR3 protein results from TCRdb running MiXCR on the UMI-ligation and nested PCR reads. Of 98,000 or so distinct CDR3 sequences in the sample, approximately 10% were seen once. Germline V gene data show CDR1 as MDHEN and CDR2 as SYDVKM. The CDR3 spans 14 residues. Losses at the gene ends were 6 bases for V and 8 bases for J; bases not matched to a gene: 7. This clonotype was counted between two and nine times. The antigen remains unidentified. Alpha and beta libraries were amplified separately from the second PCR onward. CMV status came from CD4+ IFNgamma after overnight CMV lysate stimulation.

Study-level points and caveats: A few larger clonotypes appeared in naive repertoires, especially CD8, possibly memory cells re-expressing CD45RA. Activation and differentiation may alter RNA-based TCR counts. TCR abundance followed a power law differing between naive and memory subsets.

The sequencing input was naive CD4+ T cells from blood. This receptor was obtained from a human donor in good health. This sequence joins TRBV28 and TRBJ1-6; 7 nucleotides line up with TRBD1. CDR3 region: CASSLGQLDSPLHF. CDR3 coding DNA: TGTGCCAGCAGCTTGGGACAGTTGGATTCACCCCTCCACTTT. The complete variable domain, with remaining parts taken from reference TRBV28 and TRBJ1-6, reads DVKVTQSSRYLVKRTGEKVFLECVQDMDHENMFWYRQDPGLGLRLIYFSYDVKMKEKGDIPEGYSVSREKKERFSLILESASTNQTSMYLCASSLGQLDSPLHFGNGTRLTVT.